The rows below give T cell receptor beta chains drawn from one sample of a study of blood T cell repertoires in COVID-19. Profiling relied on immunoSEQ multiplex PCR, and the TCRdb table lists in-frame clones only, not all of them. The data hold 130,000 to 150,000 clones, with 84% observed a single time. The sample taken for sequencing was peripheral blood. The origin of the receptors is a woman between 45 and 60 years old in a cohort sampled during active or convalescent COVID-19. Each CDR3 is given with its conserved first and last residue. The order of the fields is clone size, V gene, D gene, J gene, CDR3 protein, CDR3 DNA. The D gene is left open where the match is weak. A clone size is listed for some rows: how often the clone was seen (once, few, many), or a class if it is expanded.

>.|TRBV7-8|.|TRBJ1-6
CATSRSATDNSPLHF
TGTGCCACCTCAAGGTCAGCCACAGATAATTCACCCCTCCACTTT
>.|TRBV19|TRBD1|TRBJ1-2
CASSTTGGFYGYTF
TGTGCCAGTAGTACTACAGGGGGCTTCTATGGCTACACCTTC
>.|TRBV5-1|.|TRBJ2-6
CASSLAPGSGANVLTF
TGCGCCAGCAGCTTGGCACCCGGCTCTGGGGCCAACGTCCTGACTTTC
>.|TRBV7-7|.|TRBJ1-3
CASSLGRGAGNTIYF
TGTGCCAGCAGCTTAGGCAGGGGTGCTGGAAACACCATATATTTT
>.|TRBV6-6|.|TRBJ1-1
CASSYDSNTEAFF
TGTGCCAGCAGCTATGACAGCAACACTGAAGCTTTCTTT
>once|TRBV6-4|TRBD1|TRBJ1-4
CASSDLRPYRGPLNEKLFF
TGTGCCAGCAGTGACTTACGCCCTTACAGGGGACCTCTTAATGAAAAACTGTTTTTT
>few|TRBV9|TRBD2|TRBJ2-5
CASSVVGGGKETQYF
TGTGCCAGCAGCGTAGTGGGCGGGGGAAAAGAGACCCAGTACTTC
>.|TRBV4-3|.|TRBJ1-3
CASSLQDSGYSGNTIYF
TGCGCCAGCAGCCTTCAGGATTCAGGGTACTCTGGAAACACCATATATTTT
>.|TRBV27|TRBD1|TRBJ1-4
CASSLTGGDEKLFF
TGTGCCAGCAGTCTGACAGGGGGTGATGAAAAACTGTTTTTT
>.|TRBV19|TRBD2|TRBJ2-3
CASSAGLAGAYTDTQYF
TGTGCCAGTAGTGCGGGACTAGCGGGGGCCTACACAGATACGCAGTATTTT
>.|TRBV10-3|TRBD2|TRBJ2-7
CAASREGYEQYF
TGTGCCGCCAGCAGGGAGGGCTACGAGCAGTACTTC
>.|TRBV13|TRBD1|TRBJ1-1
CASSFVDRVLTEAFF
TGTGCCAGCAGCTTCGTCGACAGGGTACTGACTGAAGCTTTCTTT
>.|TRBV7-2|TRBD1|TRBJ2-3
CASVRDRGSDTQYF
TGTGCCAGTGTCCGGGACAGGGGGTCAGATACGCAGTATTTT
>.|TRBV12-3/TRBV12-4|.|TRBJ2-7
CASSRDRQYEQYF
TGTGCCAGCAGTCGTGACAGGCAGTACGAGCAGTACTTC
>.|TRBV29-1|.|TRBJ2-4
CSVGPGAKNIQYF
TGCAGCGTTGGGCCAGGGGCCAAAAACATTCAGTACTTC
>once|TRBV12-5|.|TRBJ1-6
CASGLEVNRFGYSPLHF
TGTGCTAGTGGTTTGGAGGTTAACAGGTTCGGTTATTCACCCCTCCACTTT
>.|TRBV7-2|.|TRBJ1-3
CASSLAADSGNTIYF
TGTGCCAGCAGCTTAGCGGCAGACTCTGGAAACACCATATATTTT
>.|TRBV7-3|TRBD1|TRBJ1-2
CASSLGGTEANYGYTF
TGTGCCAGCAGCTTAGGAGGGACAGAGGCTAACTATGGCTACACCTTC
>.|TRBV5-1|.|TRBJ1-6
CASSFSNPGDSPLHF
TGCGCCAGCAGCTTTAGCAACCCGGGGGACTCACCCCTCCACTTT
>.|TRBV7-2|.|TRBJ2-7
CASSLGIAASYEQYF
TGTGCCAGCAGCTTAGGAATAGCGGCCTCCTACGAGCAGTACTTC
>once|TRBV12-5|TRBD1|TRBJ2-7
CASGLGDRTYYEQYF
TGTGCTAGTGGTTTGGGGGACAGGACATACTACGAGCAGTACTTC
>.|TRBV27|TRBD1|TRBJ2-6
CASRPGQGPPGANVLTF
TGTGCCAGCAGACCGGGACAGGGGCCCCCTGGGGCCAACGTCCTGACTTTC
>.|TRBV6-5|.|TRBJ1-1
CASSLLKNTEAFF
TGTGCCAGCAGTCTACTCAAGAACACTGAAGCTTTCTTT
>.|TRBV24-1|TRBD1|TRBJ1-5
CAIEDRGPGYSNQPQHF
TGTGCCATCGAGGACAGGGGGCCCGGGTATAGCAATCAGCCCCAGCATTTT
>.|TRBV19|TRBD1|TRBJ1-5
CASRPDRGNQPQHF
TGTGCCAGTAGACCGGACAGGGGAAATCAGCCCCAGCATTTT
>.|TRBV29-1|TRBD1|TRBJ2-3
CSVGQGTDTQYF
TGCAGCGTCGGACAGGGAACAGATACGCAGTATTTT
>.|TRBV5-6|TRBD1|TRBJ1-5
CASSLLAGGQPQHF
TGTGCCAGCAGCTTGTTGGCAGGGGGTCAGCCCCAGCATTTT
>.|TRBV3-1/TRBV3-2|.|TRBJ1-3
CASSQREAAGNTIYF
TGTGCCAGCAGCCAGAGGGAGGCAGCCGGAAACACCATATATTTT
>.|TRBV3-1/TRBV3-2|.|TRBJ1-4
CATPEGWSNEKLFF
TGTGCCACCCCGGAGGGGTGGTCTAATGAAAAACTGTTTTTT
>.|TRBV11-2|TRBD1|TRBJ1-3
CASSYGQGGNTIYF
TGTGCCAGCAGCTACGGACAGGGGGGAAACACCATATATTTT
>.|TRBV19|TRBD2|TRBJ2-1
CASKVAPSGGDEQFF
TGTGCCAGTAAGGTCGCGCCTAGCGGGGGGGATGAGCAGTTCTTC
>.|TRBV6-5|TRBD1|TRBJ2-5
CASRETGRETQYF
TGTGCCAGCAGGGAGACAGGGCGGGAGACCCAGTACTTC
>few|TRBV10-1|.|TRBJ2-1
CASSEGVSSYNEQFF
TGCGCCAGCAGTGAGGGAGTCAGCTCCTACAATGAGCAGTTCTTC
>.|TRBV3-1/TRBV3-2|TRBD2|TRBJ2-5
CASSGTSRETQYF
TGTGCCAGCAGCGGGACTAGCCGGGAGACCCAGTACTTC
>.|TRBV27|.|TRBJ2-3
CASSLLEGSGTDTQYF
TGTGCCAGCAGTTTATTGGAGGGCTCTGGCACAGATACGCAGTATTTT
>.|TRBV7-6|TRBD2|TRBJ2-5
CASSLGTRGGTVGETQYF
TGTGCCAGCAGCTTAGGCACGCGCGGGGGAACGGTAGGGGAGACCCAGTACTTC
>.|TRBV24-1|.|TRBJ2-1
CATSAFREEEQFF
TGTGCCACCAGTGCTTTTCGGGAAGAGGAGCAGTTCTTC
>once|TRBV27|.|TRBJ1-4
CASMAGRRLEKLFF
TGTGCCAGCATGGCGGGGCGGCGCCTTGAAAAACTGTTTTTT
>few|TRBV7-9|.|TRBJ1-1
CASSLVTGGLSEAFF
TGTGCCAGCAGCTTAGTGACCGGGGGGCTCTCTGAAGCTTTCTTT
>.|TRBV19|.|TRBJ2-1
CASSIGGTPAPQFF
TGTGCCAGTAGTATTGGAGGGACCCCGGCCCCCCAGTTCTTC
>.|TRBV2|.|TRBJ1-2
CASTVLGAVGGYTF
TGTGCCAGCACGGTTTTGGGGGCAGTGGGAGGCTACACCTTC
>.|TRBV7-9|TRBD2|TRBJ2-7
CASNSREGEQYF
TGTGCCAGCAACTCCAGGGAGGGTGAGCAGTACTTC
>.|TRBV19|.|TRBJ1-5
CASYPGFGQPQHF
TGTGCCAGTTATCCAGGGTTTGGTCAGCCCCAGCATTTT
>.|TRBV4-3|TRBD1|TRBJ2-1
CASSQSWVGGNNEQFF
TGCGCCAGCAGCCAAAGTTGGGTAGGGGGCAACAATGAGCAGTTCTTC
>.|TRBV19|.|TRBJ1-4
CASTYAGVGEKLFF
TGTGCCAGTACCTACGCGGGGGTGGGTGAAAAACTGTTTTTT
>.|TRBV27|.|TRBJ1-6
CASRPTTVGYGSNSPLHF
TGTGCCAGCAGACCTACGACAGTCGGATATGGCAGTAATTCACCCCTCCACTTT
>.|TRBV12-3/TRBV12-4|.|TRBJ1-1
CASSLQWGVGAFF
TGTGCCAGCAGTTTACAATGGGGGGTTGGAGCTTTCTTT
>.|TRBV5-1|.|TRBJ1-1
CASSLAIGVPGEAFF
TGCGCCAGCAGCTTGGCGATAGGGGTGCCAGGTGAAGCTTTCTTT
>.|TRBV6-5|.|TRBJ1-6
CASSPHREPNSPLHF
TGTGCCAGCAGTCCGCACAGGGAACCTAATTCACCCCTCCACTTT
>.|TRBV3-1/TRBV3-2|.|TRBJ2-7
CASSQEGAPHEQYF
TGTGCCAGCAGCCAAGAGGGGGCGCCCCACGAGCAGTACTTC
>.|TRBV7-3|.|TRBJ2-3
CASSLTSTTAGGTDTQYF
TGTGCCAGCAGCTTAACGAGTACGACAGCCGGAGGCACAGATACGCAGTATTTT
>.|TRBV4-1|.|TRBJ2-7
CASSPQDGGPYEQYF
TGCGCCAGCAGCCCCCAGGACGGAGGCCCCTACGAGCAGTACTTC
>.|TRBV19|TRBD1|TRBJ1-2
CASSMGQGDGYGYTF
TGTGCCAGTAGTATGGGACAGGGCGATGGCTATGGCTACACCTTC